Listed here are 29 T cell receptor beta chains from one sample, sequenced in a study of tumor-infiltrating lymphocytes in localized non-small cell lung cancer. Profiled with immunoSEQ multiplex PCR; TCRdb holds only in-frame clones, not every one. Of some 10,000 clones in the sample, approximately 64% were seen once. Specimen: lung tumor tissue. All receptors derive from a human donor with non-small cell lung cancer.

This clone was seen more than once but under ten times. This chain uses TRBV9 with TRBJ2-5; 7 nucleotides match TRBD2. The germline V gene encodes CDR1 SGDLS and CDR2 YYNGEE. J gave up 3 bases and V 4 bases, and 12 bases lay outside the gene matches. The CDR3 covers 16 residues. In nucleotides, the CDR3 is TGTGCCAGCAGCTATGGGGGGAGGGTAGCGGAAGAGACCCAGTACTTC. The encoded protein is CASSYGGRVAEETQYF.

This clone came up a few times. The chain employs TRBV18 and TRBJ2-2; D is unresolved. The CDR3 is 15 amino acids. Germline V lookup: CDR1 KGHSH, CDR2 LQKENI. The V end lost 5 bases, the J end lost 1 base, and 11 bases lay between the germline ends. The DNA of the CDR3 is TGTGCCAGCTCATCCAGCGACCAGAACACCGGGGAGCTGTTTTTT. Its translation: CASSSSDQNTGELFF.

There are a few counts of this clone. In nucleotides, the CDR3 is TGCGCCAGCAGCTTGGGATTAGCGGGGGGCACAGATACGCAGTATTTT. This sequence encodes CASSLGLAGGTDTQYF. V is TRBV5-1 and J is TRBJ2-3; 9 nucleotides agree with TRBD2. CDR1 is SGHRS and CDR2 is YFSETQ in the germline V gene. The junction had 3 bases not matched to a gene; V was cut back by 0 bases and J by 1 base. The CDR3 totals 16 residues.

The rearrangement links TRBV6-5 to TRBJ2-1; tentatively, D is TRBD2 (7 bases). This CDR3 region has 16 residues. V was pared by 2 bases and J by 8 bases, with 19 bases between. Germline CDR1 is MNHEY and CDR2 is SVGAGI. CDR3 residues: CASSYRGGGYGDEQFF. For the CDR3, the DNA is TGTGCCAGCAGTTACAGGGGCGGGGGCTACGGGGATGAGCAGTTCTTC.

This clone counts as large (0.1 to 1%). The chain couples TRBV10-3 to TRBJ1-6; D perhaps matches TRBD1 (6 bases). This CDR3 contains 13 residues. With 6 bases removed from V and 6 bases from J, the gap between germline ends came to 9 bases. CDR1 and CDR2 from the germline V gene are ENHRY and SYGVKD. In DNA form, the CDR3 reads TGTGCCATCAGACAGGGTTCTAATTCACCCCTCCACTTT. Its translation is CAIRQGSNSPLHF.

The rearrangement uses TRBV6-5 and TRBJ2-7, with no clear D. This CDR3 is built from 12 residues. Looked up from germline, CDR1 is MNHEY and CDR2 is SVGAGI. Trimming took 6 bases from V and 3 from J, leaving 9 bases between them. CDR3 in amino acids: CASRAYSYEQYF. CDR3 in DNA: TGTGCCAGCAGGGCTTACAGCTACGAGCAGTACTTC.

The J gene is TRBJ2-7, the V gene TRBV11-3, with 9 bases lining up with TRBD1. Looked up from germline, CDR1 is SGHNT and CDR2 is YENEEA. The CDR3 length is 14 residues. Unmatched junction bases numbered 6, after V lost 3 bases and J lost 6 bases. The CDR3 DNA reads TGTGCCAGCAGCTTCCTTCGGACAGGGGTCGAGCAGTACTTC. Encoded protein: CASSFLRTGVEQYF.

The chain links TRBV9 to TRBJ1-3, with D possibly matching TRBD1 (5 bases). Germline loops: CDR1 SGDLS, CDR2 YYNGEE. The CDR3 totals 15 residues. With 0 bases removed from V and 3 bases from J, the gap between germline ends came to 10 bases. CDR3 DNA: TGTGCCAGCAGCGTAGCCGGGAGGGGTGGAAACACCATATATTTT. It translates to CASSVAGRGGNTIYF.

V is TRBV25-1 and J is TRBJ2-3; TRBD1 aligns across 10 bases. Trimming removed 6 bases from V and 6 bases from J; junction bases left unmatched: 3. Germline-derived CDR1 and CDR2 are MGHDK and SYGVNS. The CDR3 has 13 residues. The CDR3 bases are TGTGCCAGCAGGACAGGGGGCGCGGATACGCAGTATTTT. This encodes CASRTGGADTQYF. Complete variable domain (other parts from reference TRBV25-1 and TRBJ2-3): EADIYQTPRYLVIGTGKKITLECSQTMGHDKMYWYQQDPGMELHLIHYSYGVNSTEKGDLSSESTVSRIRTEHFPLTLESARPSHTSQYLCASRTGGADTQYFGPGTRLTVL.

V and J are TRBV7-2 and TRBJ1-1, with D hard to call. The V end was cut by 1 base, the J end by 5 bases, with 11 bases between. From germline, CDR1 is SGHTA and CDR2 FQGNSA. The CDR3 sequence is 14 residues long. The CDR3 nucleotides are TGTGCCAGCAGCTTAGACGGATCCGGGACTGAAGCTTTCTTT. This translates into CASSLDGSGTEAFF. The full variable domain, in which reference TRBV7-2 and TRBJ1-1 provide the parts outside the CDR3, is GAGVSQSPSNKVTEKGKDVELRCDPISGHTALYWYRQSLGQGLEFLIYFQGNSAPDKSGLPSDRFSAERTGGSVSTLTIQRTQQEDSAVYLCASSLDGSGTEAFFGQGTRLTVV.

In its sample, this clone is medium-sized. Here the CDR3 reads CSVLSRTGQGSYEQYF. DNA for the CDR3: TGCAGCGTTTTGAGTCGTACCGGACAGGGTTCCTACGAGCAGTACTTC. The rearrangement links TRBV29-1 to TRBJ2-7; 8 positions agree with TRBD1. Germline CDR1 reads SQVTM; CDR2 reads ANQGSEA. The CDR3 is made up of 16 amino acids. With 5 bases clipped from V and 1 base from J, the junction kept 13 bases outside the gene matches.

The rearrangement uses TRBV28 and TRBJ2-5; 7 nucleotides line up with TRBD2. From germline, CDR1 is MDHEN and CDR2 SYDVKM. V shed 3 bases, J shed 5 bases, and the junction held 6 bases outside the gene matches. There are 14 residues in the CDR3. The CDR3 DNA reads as TGTGCCAGCAGTTTGGTCGGGAGGAGCGAGACCCAGTACTTC. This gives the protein CASSLVGRSETQYF.

CDR3 amino acids: CASSPRDRAPYEQYF. The CDR3 DNA sequence: TGTGCCAGCAGCCCCCGGGACAGGGCACCCTACGAGCAGTACTTC. The chain carries TRBV7-9 and TRBJ2-7; 9 bases map to TRBD1. V lost 5 bases, J lost 2 bases, and 7 bases stayed unmatched. Germline CDR1 is SEHNR and CDR2 is FQNEAQ (reference sequence). The CDR3 is 15 residues long.

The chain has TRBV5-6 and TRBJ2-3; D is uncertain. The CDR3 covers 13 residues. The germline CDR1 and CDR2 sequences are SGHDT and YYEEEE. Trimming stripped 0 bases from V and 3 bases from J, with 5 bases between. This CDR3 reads CASSLARTDTQYF. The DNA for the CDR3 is TGTGCCAGCAGCTTGGCCCGGACAGATACGCAGTATTTT.

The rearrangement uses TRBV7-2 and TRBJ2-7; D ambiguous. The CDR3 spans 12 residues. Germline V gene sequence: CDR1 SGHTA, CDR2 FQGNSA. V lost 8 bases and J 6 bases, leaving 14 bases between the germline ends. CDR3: CASGFSGSEQYF. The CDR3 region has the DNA TGTGCCAGCGGGTTTTCAGGTTCCGAGCAGTACTTC.

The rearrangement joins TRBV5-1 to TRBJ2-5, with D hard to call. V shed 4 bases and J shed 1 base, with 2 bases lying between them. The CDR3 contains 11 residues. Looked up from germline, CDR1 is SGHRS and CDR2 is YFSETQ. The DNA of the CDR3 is TGCGCCAGCAGCAGCCAAGAGACCCAGTACTTC. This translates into CASSSQETQYF.

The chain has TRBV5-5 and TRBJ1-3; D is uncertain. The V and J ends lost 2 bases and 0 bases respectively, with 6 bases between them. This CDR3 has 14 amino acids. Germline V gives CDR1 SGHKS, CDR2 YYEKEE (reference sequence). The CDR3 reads CASSFSVSGNTIYF. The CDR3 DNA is TGTGCCAGCAGCTTTAGTGTCTCTGGAAACACCATATATTTT.

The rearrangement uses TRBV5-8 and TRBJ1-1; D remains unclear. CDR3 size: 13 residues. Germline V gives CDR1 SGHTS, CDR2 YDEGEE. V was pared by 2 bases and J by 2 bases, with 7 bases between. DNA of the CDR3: TGTGCCAGCAGCTTAGGTTACAACACTGAAGCTTTCTTT. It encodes CASSLGYNTEAFF.

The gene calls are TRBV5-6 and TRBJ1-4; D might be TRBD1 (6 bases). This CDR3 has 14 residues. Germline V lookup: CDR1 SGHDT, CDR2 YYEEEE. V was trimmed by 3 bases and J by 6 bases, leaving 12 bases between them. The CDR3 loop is CASSSRGRDEKLFF. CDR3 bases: TGTGCCAGCAGCTCCAGGGGAAGAGATGAAAAACTGTTTTTT.

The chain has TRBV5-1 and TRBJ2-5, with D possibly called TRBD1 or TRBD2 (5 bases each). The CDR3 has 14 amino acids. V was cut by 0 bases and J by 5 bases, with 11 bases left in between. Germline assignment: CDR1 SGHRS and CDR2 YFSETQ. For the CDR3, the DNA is TGCGCCAGCAGCTTGGTGGGGGAAAGGGAGACCCAGTACTTC. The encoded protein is CASSLVGERETQYF.

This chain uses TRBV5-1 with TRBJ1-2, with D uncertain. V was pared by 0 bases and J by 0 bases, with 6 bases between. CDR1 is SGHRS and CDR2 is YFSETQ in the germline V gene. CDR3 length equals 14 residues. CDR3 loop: CASSLVGSNYGYTF. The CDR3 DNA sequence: TGCGCCAGCAGCTTGGTCGGCTCTAACTATGGCTACACCTTC.

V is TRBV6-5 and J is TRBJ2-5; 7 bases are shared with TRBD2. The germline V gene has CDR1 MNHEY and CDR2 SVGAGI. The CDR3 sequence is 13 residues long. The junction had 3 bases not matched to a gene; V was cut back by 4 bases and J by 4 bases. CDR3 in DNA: TGTGCCAGCAGTTTCAGCGGGACAGAGACCCAGTACTTC. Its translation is CASSFSGTETQYF.

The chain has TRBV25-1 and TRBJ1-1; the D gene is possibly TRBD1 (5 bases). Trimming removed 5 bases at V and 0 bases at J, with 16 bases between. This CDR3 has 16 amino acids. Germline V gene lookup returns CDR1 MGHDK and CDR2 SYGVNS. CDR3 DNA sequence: TGTGCCAGCAGTTGGGGGTACGGGGAAGTGAACACTGAAGCTTTCTTT. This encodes CASSWGYGEVNTEAFF.

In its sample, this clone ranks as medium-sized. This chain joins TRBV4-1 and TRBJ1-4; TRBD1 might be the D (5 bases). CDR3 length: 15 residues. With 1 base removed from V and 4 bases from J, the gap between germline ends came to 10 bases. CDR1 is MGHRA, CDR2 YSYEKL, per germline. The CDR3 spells CASSQAFDSNEKLFF. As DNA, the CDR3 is TGCGCCAGCAGCCAAGCGTTTGACAGTAATGAAAAACTGTTTTTT.

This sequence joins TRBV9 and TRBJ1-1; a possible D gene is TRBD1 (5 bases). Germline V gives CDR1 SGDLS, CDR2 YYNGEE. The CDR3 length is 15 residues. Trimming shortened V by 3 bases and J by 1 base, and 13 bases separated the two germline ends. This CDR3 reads CASSDGTEPNTEAFF. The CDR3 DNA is TGTGCCAGCAGCGACGGGACGGAACCGAACACTGAAGCTTTCTTT.

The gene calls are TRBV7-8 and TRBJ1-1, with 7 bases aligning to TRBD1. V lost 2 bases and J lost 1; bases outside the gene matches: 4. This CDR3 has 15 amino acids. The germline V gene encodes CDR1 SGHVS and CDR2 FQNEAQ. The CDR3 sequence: CASSLWDRPNTEAFF. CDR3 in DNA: TGTGCCAGCAGCTTATGGGACAGACCGAACACTGAAGCTTTCTTT.

CDR3 sequence reads: CASSLGQGVHQPQHF. CDR3 coding DNA: TGTGCCAGCAGCTTAGGGCAGGGGGTCCATCAGCCCCAGCATTTT. This sequence joins TRBV11-2 and TRBJ1-5; TRBD1 aligns across 7 bases. Germline V CDR1 and CDR2: SGHAT, FQNNGV. V lost 1 base, J lost 5 bases, and 5 bases stayed unmatched. This CDR3 region has 15 residues. Looking up the rest from reference TRBV11-2 and TRBJ1-5 gives the full variable domain: EAGVAQSPRYKIIEKRQSVAFWCNPISGHATLYWYQQILGQGPKLLIQFQNNGVVDDSQLPKDRFSAERLKGVDSTLKIQPAKLEDSAVYLCASSLGQGVHQPQHFGDGTRLSIL.

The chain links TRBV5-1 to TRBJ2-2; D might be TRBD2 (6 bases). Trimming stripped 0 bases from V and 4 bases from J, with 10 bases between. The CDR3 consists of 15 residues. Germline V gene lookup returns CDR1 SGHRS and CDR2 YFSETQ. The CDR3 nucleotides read TGCGCCAGCAGCTTGGTTGGGGGAGGCACCGGGGAGCTGTTTTTT. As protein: CASSLVGGGTGELFF.

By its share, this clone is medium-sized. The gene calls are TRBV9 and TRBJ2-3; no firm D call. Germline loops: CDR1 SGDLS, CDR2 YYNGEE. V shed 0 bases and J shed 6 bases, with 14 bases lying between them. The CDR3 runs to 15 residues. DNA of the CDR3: TGTGCCAGCAGCGTAGAGGGCAGGAGCTGGGATACGCAGTATTTT. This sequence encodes CASSVEGRSWDTQYF.